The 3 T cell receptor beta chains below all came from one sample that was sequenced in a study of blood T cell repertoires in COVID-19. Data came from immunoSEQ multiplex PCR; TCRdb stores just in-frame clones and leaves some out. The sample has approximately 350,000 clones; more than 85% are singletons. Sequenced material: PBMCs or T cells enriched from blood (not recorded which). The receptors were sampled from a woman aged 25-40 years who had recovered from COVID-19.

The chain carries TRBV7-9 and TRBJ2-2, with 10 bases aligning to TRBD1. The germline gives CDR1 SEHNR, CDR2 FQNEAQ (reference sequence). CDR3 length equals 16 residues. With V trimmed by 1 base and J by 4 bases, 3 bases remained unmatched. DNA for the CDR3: TGTGCCAGCAGCTTAGGGGGGACAGGGGTCACCGGGGAGCTGTTTTTT. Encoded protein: CASSLGGTGVTGELFF.

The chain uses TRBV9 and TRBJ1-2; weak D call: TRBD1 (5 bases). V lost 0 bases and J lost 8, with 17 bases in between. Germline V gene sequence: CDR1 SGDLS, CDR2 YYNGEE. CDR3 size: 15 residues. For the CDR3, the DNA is TGTGCCAGCAGCGTAGCCGGACATTACGAACGGGGCTACACCTTC. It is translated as CASSVAGHYERGYTF.

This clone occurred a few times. Here the CDR3 DNA reads TGTGCCAGCAGTGAACCGAGGAACAATCAGCCCCAGCATTTT. Protein: CASSEPRNNQPQHF. The chain has TRBV2 and TRBJ1-5; D gene ambiguous. This CDR3 contains 14 residues. The germline gives CDR1 SNHLY, CDR2 FYNNEI. V was trimmed by 2 bases and J by 3 bases, leaving 8 bases between them.